Shown below are 5 T cell receptor beta chains from a single sample sequenced in a study of blood T cell repertoires in COVID-19. Data came from immunoSEQ multiplex PCR; TCRdb stores just in-frame clones and leaves some out. The sample has 250,000 or so clones; roughly four fifths are singletons. The sequenced sample was peripheral blood. The receptors were sampled from a man aged 45-65 years with acute or convalescent COVID-19.

CDR3 sequence (DNA): TGTGCCAGCAGCTTGGCAGTTAGCCGTGACGAGCAGTACTTC. This sequence encodes CASSLAVSRDEQYF. V and J are TRBV5-5 and TRBJ2-7; no clear D gene. CDR3 size: 14 residues. Deletions cut 0 bases from V and 5 bases from J, with 12 bases between. Germline values: CDR1 SGHKS, CDR2 YYEKEE (reference sequence). Together with reference TRBV5-5 and TRBJ2-7, the CDR3 gives the full variable domain: DAGVTQSPTHLIKTRGQQVTLRCSPISGHKSVSWYQQVLGQGPQFIFQYYEKEERGRGNFPDRFSARQFPNYSSELNVNALLLGDSALYLCASSLAVSRDEQYFGPGTRLTVT.

The V and J genes are TRBV3-1 (or the pseudogene TRBV3-2) and TRBJ2-7; TRBD1 might be the D (5 bases). V lost 4 bases and J 6 bases, leaving 10 bases between the germline ends. The CDR3 runs to 12 residues. Germline CDR1 and CDR2: LGHDT and YNNKEL (reference sequence). The CDR3: CASSRTRLEQYF. DNA of the CDR3: TGTGCCAGCAGCCGGACAAGACTCGAGCAGTACTTC.

Only a few counts were recorded for this clone. The chain links TRBV7-9 to TRBJ1-6, with a possible D match to TRBD1 (6 bases). The V and J ends lost 3 bases and 14 bases respectively, with 14 bases between them. Germline loops: CDR1 SEHNR, CDR2 FQNEAQ (reference sequence). CDR3 length: 13 amino acids. The CDR3 loop reads CASSFGTPQSLHF. CDR3 coding DNA: TGTGCCAGCAGCTTCGGGACACCCCAATCCCTCCACTTT.

The J gene is TRBJ1-2, the V gene TRBV2; 10 nucleotides match TRBD1. CDR3 size: 16 residues. From germline, CDR1 is SNHLY and CDR2 FYNNEI. Trimming took 0 bases from V and 7 from J; bases not matched to a gene: 8. The CDR3 DNA is TGTGCCAGCAGTGAAGCGCTTTGGGACAGGGGAACTGGCTACACCTTC. Translating it yields CASSEALWDRGTGYTF.

The chain employs TRBV6-5 and TRBJ2-1; tentative D call: TRBD2 (5 bases). CDR3 length: 14 amino acids. Trimming took off 7 bases at V and 0 bases at J, with 10 bases between the two ends. The germline CDR1 and CDR2 sequences are MNHEY and SVGAGI. CDR3 amino acids: CASIRSGSYNEQFF. In DNA form, the CDR3 reads TGTGCCAGCATTCGGAGCGGCTCCTACAATGAGCAGTTCTTC.